The 17 T cell receptor beta chains reported below all come from one sample, sequenced in a study of blood T cell repertoires in COVID-19. Profiled with immunoSEQ multiplex PCR; TCRdb holds only in-frame clones, not every one. The sample includes about 150,000 clones, around 80% of them seen just once. Sequencing was carried out using peripheral blood. The receptors stem from a human donor with acute or convalescent COVID-19. The donor label of this sample is uncertain.

The rearrangement joins TRBV18 to TRBJ2-1, with D tentatively TRBD1 (5 bases). CDR3 length equals 14 residues. The V end lost 4 bases, the J end lost 7 bases, and 14 bases lay between the germline ends. CDR1 KGHSH and CDR2 LQKENI come from the germline V gene. CDR3 nucleotides: TGTGCCAGCTCACGGGCCTCTGGGGCTAATGAGCAGTTCTTC. It is translated as CASSRASGANEQFF. Variable domain in full (rest from reference TRBV18 and TRBJ2-1): NAGVMQNPRHLVRRRGQEARLRCSPMKGHSHVYWYRQLPEEGLKFMVYLQKENIIDESGMPKERFSAEFPKEGPSILRIQQVVRGDSAAYFCASSRASGANEQFFGPGTRLTVL.

CDR3: CASSDRGRGVAEAFF. CDR3 DNA: TGTGCCAGCAGTGATAGGGGACGCGGGGTGGCTGAAGCTTTCTTT. The chain carries TRBV2 and TRBJ1-1; perhaps TRBD1 as D (5 bases). The length of the CDR3 is 15 residues. In germline, CDR1 is SNHLY, CDR2 FYNNEI. V was clipped by 3 bases and J by 6 bases, with 17 bases between them.

This clone is a singleton in its sample. This chain links TRBV6-5 with TRBJ1-1, with D hard to call. The CDR3 extends over 15 amino acids. V was shortened by 0 bases and J by 3 bases, with 11 bases between the two germline ends. Germline CDR1 reads MNHEY; CDR2 reads SVGAGI. The CDR3 spells CASSYSFRGHTEAFF. CDR3 coding DNA: TGTGCCAGCAGTTACTCATTTAGAGGGCACACTGAAGCTTTCTTT.

This clone was seen a single time. The rearrangement uses TRBV2 and TRBJ2-5; 7 positions agree with TRBD1. The junction had 7 bases not matched to a gene; V was cut back by 7 bases and J by 11 bases. The length of the CDR3 is 11 residues. Germline assignment: CDR1 SNHLY and CDR2 FYNNEI. The CDR3 protein is CASNTDRAQYF. DNA for the CDR3: TGTGCCAGCAATACCGACAGGGCACAGTACTTC.

This chain connects TRBV3-1 (or the pseudogene TRBV3-2) to TRBJ1-1, with D possibly being TRBD1 (5 bases). The CDR3 extends over 17 amino acids. V was clipped by 0 bases and J by 2 bases, with 16 bases between them. Germline V gene lookup returns CDR1 LGHDT and CDR2 YNNKEL (reference sequence). CDR3 in DNA: TGTGCCAGCAGCCAAGATCCTAGAAGGGGCGGTAACACTGAAGCTTTCTTT. Translating gives CASSQDPRRGGNTEAFF.

The chain carries TRBV9 and TRBJ2-3, with 11 nucleotides matching TRBD2. Trimming cost V 3 bases and J 9 bases; bases outside gene matches: 15. The V gene's germline CDR1 is SGDLS and CDR2 YYNGEE. This CDR3 comprises 17 residues. The CDR3 DNA reads TGTGCCAGCAGCGGAACCGGGACTAGCGGCTTTGGGGGGACGCAGTATTTT. Amino acid sequence: CASSGTGTSGFGGTQYF.

This clone has only a few counts. The chain couples TRBV7-9 to TRBJ2-7, with unresolved D. This CDR3 is 15 amino acids long. Trimming pared 4 bases from V and 3 bases from J, leaving 16 bases between. The germline V gene encodes CDR1 SEHNR and CDR2 FQNEAQ (reference sequence). CDR3 coding DNA: TGTGCCAGCAGCTCCCTGGTTCGAGGAGACTACGAGCAGTACTTC. Amino acid sequence: CASSSLVRGDYEQYF.

J is TRBJ1-1 and V is TRBV27; D remains ambiguous. Per the germline V gene, CDR1 is MNHEY and CDR2 is SMNVEV (reference sequence). The V end lost 4 bases, the J end lost 1 base, and 10 bases lay between the germline ends. This CDR3 is built from 14 residues. The CDR3 loop is CASSWAASNTEAFF. Here the CDR3 DNA reads TGTGCCAGCAGTTGGGCAGCTTCGAACACTGAAGCTTTCTTT.

A few counts support this clone. This chain uses TRBV5-1 with TRBJ2-7, with 9 bases matching TRBD1. V was pared by 4 bases and J by 5 bases, with 10 bases of the junction left unmatched. There are 15 residues in the CDR3. Germline CDR1 SGHRS, CDR2 YFSETQ. The DNA for the CDR3 is TGCGCCAGCAGCACCTCCGGGACAGGGTTAAACGAGCAGTACTTC. Translated: CASSTSGTGLNEQYF.

The V and J genes are TRBV27 and TRBJ1-1; 7 bases align to TRBD1. Germline values: CDR1 MNHEY, CDR2 SMNVEV (reference sequence). CDR3 length: 14 residues. With V trimmed by 4 bases and J by 7 bases, 9 bases remained unmatched. The CDR3 sequence is CASSSDRDTVEAFF. The CDR3 DNA is TGTGCCAGCAGTTCCGACAGGGATACCGTTGAAGCTTTCTTT.

Only one count was recorded for this clone. The V gene is TRBV19, the J gene TRBJ1-5; perhaps TRBD1 as D (6 bases). V lost 5 bases and J lost 6, with 17 bases in between. Germline V gene data show CDR1 as LNHDA and CDR2 as SQIVND (reference sequence). The CDR3 is made up of 15 amino acids. This CDR3 is CASSDRSGGPQPQHF. The CDR3 DNA is TGTGCCAGTAGTGATCGGTCGGGGGGGCCTCAGCCCCAGCATTTT.

This CDR3 reads CASSPGIIKETQYF. The CDR3, as DNA: TGTGCCAGTAGTCCGGGAATTATTAAAGAGACCCAGTACTTC. The chain employs TRBV19 and TRBJ2-5, with D perhaps matching TRBD2 (5 bases). The CDR3 is 14 residues long. The germline V and J ends were trimmed by 5 bases and 3 bases, with 13 bases remaining between them. Germline values: CDR1 LNHDA, CDR2 SQIVND (reference sequence).

This chain joins TRBV11-2 and TRBJ1-2; no clear D. The V end was cut by 4 bases, the J end by 4 bases, with 19 bases between. The germline CDR1 and CDR2 sequences are SGHAT and FQNNGV. CDR3 length: 16 amino acids. As DNA, the CDR3 is TGTGCCAGCAGCTCAAAGAGCGACCGGCGAGGCTATGGCTACACCTTC. Amino acid sequence: CASSSKSDRRGYGYTF.

The chain links TRBV5-1 to TRBJ2-1; TRBD2 might be the D (7 bases). CDR1 and CDR2 (germline): SGHRS, YFSETQ. CDR3 length: 16 residues. With 3 bases removed from V and 7 bases from J, the gap between germline ends came to 20 bases. This CDR3 is CASSSPLRGGLNEQFF. The CDR3 region has the DNA TGCGCCAGCAGCTCCCCTTTGAGGGGGGGCTTAAATGAGCAGTTCTTC.

This sequence joins TRBV10-2 and TRBJ1-3; D gene uncertain. The CDR3 is 12 residues long. In germline, CDR1 is WSHSY, CDR2 SAAADI. V lost 6 bases and J 2 bases, leaving 5 bases between the germline ends. The CDR3 sequence is CASRQTGNTIYF. The DNA for the CDR3 is TGCGCCAGCAGGCAGACTGGAAACACCATATATTTT.

V gene TRBV19 combines with J gene TRBJ1-4; TRBD1 agrees at 7 bases. Germline assignment: CDR1 LNHDA and CDR2 SQIVND (reference sequence). With 7 bases clipped from V and 3 bases from J, the junction kept 8 bases outside the gene matches. The CDR3 has 15 residues. CDR3 sequence reads: CASNSQGSSNEKLFF. In DNA form, the CDR3 reads TGTGCCAGTAACTCACAGGGGTCGTCTAATGAAAAACTGTTTTTT.

CDR3 residues: CASSRGTGVVTEAFF. The CDR3 nucleotides read TGTGCCAGCAGCAGAGGGACAGGGGTCGTCACTGAAGCTTTCTTT. The chain couples TRBV7-9 to TRBJ1-1; 10 bases agree with TRBD1. Germline assignment: CDR1 SEHNR and CDR2 FQNEAQ (reference sequence). This CDR3 region has 15 residues. J was trimmed by 4 bases and V by 5 bases; bases with no gene match: 7.